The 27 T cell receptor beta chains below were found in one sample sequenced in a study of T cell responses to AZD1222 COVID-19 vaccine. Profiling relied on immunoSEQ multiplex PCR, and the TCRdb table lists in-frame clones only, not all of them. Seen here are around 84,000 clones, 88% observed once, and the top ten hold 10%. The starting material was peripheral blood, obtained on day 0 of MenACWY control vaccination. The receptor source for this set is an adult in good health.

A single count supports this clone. The CDR3 sequence is CASSPSGARNTEAFF. CDR3 sequence (DNA): TGTGCCAGCTCACCATCAGGGGCGAGGAACACTGAAGCTTTCTTT. V is TRBV18 and J is TRBJ1-1; maybe TRBD1 (6 bases). Between the trimmed V and J ends, which lost 2 bases and 1 base, there was a span of 11 bases. The CDR3 covers 15 residues. From germline, CDR1 is KGHSH and CDR2 LQKENI.

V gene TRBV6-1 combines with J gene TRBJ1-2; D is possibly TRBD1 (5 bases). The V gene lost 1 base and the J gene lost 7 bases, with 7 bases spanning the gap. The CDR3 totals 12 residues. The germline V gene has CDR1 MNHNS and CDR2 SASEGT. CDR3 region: CASSEGGTGYTF. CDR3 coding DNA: TGTGCCAGCAGTGAAGGTGGGACTGGCTACACCTTC.

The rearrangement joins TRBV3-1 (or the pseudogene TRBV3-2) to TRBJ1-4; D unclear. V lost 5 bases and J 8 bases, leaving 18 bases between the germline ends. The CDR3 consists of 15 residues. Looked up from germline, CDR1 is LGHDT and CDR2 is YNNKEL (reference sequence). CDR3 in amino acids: CASSVWGSGSEKLFF. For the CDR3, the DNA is TGTGCCAGCAGCGTATGGGGTTCGGGTTCAGAAAAACTGTTTTTT.

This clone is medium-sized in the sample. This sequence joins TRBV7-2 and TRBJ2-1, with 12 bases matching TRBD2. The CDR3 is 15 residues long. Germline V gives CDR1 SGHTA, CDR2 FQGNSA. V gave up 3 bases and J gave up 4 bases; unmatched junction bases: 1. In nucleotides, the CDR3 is TGTGCCAGCAGCTTCGGGACTAGCGGGTACAATGAGCAGTTCTTC. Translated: CASSFGTSGYNEQFF.

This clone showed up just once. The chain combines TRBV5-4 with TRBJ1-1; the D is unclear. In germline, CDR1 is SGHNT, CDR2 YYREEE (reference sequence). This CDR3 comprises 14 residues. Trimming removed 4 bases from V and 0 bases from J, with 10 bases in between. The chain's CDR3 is CASSDREVNTEAFF. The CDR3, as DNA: TGTGCCAGCAGCGACCGGGAGGTGAACACTGAAGCTTTCTTT.

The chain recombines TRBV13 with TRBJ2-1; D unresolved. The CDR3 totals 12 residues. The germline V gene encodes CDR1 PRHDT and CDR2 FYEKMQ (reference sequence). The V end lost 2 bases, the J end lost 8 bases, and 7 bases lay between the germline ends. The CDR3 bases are TGTGCCAGCAGCTTAACCCGCGATGAGCAGTTCTTC. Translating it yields CASSLTRDEQFF.

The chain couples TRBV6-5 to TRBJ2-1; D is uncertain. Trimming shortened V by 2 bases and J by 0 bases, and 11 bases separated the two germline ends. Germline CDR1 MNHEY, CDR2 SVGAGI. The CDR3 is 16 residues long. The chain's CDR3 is CASSYLSQSSYNEQFF. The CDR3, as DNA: TGTGCCAGCAGTTACCTCAGCCAGAGCTCCTACAATGAGCAGTTCTTC.

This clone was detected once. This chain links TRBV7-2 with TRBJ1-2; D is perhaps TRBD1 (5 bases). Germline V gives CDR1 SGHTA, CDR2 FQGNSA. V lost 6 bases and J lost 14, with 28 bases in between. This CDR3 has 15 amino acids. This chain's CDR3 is CASSYKGEGTHPRTF. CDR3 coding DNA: TGTGCCAGCAGTTACAAAGGGGAGGGAACCCATCCTAGGACCTTC.

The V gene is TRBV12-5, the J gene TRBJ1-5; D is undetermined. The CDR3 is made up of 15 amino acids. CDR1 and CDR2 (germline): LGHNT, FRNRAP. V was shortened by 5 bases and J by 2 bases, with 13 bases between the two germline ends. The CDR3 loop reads CASGQTRGGNQPQHF. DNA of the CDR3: TGTGCTAGTGGTCAGACCCGGGGAGGCAATCAGCCCCAGCATTTT.

The CDR3 DNA follows: TGCGCCACAACGCCGGGAATTGGGCTACATACGCAGTATTTT. It specifies CATTPGIGLHTQYF. The genes are TRBV4-3 and TRBJ2-3; possible D gene TRBD2, 5 bases. This CDR3 is built from 14 residues. Trimming removed 10 bases from V and 7 bases from J, with 21 bases in between. In germline, CDR1 is LGHNA, CDR2 YSLEER.

Written as DNA, the CDR3 is TGTGCCAGCAGGTCAGGGATCAACTATGGCTACACCTTC. Translated: CASRSGINYGYTF. This chain uses TRBV5-4 with TRBJ1-2; D might be TRBD1 (5 bases). Trimming took off 5 bases at V and 2 bases at J, with 10 bases between the two ends. The CDR3 spans 13 residues. CDR1 and CDR2 (germline): SGHNT, YYREEE (reference sequence).

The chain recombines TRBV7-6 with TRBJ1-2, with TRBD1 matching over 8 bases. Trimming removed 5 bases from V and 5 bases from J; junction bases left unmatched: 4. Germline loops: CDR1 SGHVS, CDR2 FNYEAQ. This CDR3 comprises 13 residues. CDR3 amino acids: CASSPGQGYGYTF. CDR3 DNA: TGTGCCAGCAGCCCCGGACAGGGATATGGCTACACCTTC.

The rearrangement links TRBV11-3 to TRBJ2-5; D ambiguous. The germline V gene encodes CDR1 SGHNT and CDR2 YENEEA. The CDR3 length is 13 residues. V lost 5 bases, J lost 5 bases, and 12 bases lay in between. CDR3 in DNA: TGTGCCAGCAGCCATCCCCAGGAGGAGACCCAGTACTTC. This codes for CASSHPQEETQYF. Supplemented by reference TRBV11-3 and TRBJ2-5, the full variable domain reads EAGVVQSPRYKIIEKKQPVAFWCNPISGHNTLYWYLQNLGQGPELLIRYENEEAVDDSQLPKDRFSAERLKGVDSTLKIQPAELGDSAVYLCASSHPQEETQYFGPGTRLLVL.

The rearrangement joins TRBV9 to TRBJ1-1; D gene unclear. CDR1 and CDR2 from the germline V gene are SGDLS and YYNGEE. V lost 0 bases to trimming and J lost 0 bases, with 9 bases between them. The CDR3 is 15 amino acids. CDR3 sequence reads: CASSVAPLMNTEAFF. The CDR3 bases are TGTGCCAGCAGCGTAGCTCCGCTGATGAACACTGAAGCTTTCTTT.

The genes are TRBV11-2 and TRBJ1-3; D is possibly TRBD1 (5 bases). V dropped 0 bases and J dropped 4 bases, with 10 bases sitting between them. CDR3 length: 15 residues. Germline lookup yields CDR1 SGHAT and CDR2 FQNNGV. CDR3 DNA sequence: TGTGCCAGCAGCTTAGAGGGGGTCTTCGGAAACACCATATATTTT. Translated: CASSLEGVFGNTIYF.

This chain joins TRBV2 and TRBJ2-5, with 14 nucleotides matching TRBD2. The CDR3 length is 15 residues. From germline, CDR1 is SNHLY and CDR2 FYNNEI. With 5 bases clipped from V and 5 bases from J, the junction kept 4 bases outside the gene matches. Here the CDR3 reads CASSRTSGGRETQYF. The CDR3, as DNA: TGTGCCAGCAGTCGGACTAGCGGGGGGAGGGAGACCCAGTACTTC.

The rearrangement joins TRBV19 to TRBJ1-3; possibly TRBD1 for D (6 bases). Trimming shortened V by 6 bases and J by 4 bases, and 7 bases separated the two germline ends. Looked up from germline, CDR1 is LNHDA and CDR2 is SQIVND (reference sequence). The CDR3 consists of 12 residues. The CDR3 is CASSDRGNTIYF. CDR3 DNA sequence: TGTGCCAGTAGCGACAGGGGAAACACCATATATTTT.

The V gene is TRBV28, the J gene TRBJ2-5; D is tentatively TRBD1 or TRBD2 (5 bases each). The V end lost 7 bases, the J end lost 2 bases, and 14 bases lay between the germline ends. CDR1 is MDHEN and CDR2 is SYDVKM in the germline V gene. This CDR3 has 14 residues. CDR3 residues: CASTQGVLQETQYF. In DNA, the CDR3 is TGTGCCAGCACCCAGGGAGTACTACAAGAGACCCAGTACTTC. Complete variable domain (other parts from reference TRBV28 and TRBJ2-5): DVKVTQSSRYLVKRTGEKVFLECVQDMDHENMFWYRQDPGLGLRLIYFSYDVKMKEKGDIPEGYSVSREKKERFSLILESASTNQTSMYLCASTQGVLQETQYFGPGTRLLVL.

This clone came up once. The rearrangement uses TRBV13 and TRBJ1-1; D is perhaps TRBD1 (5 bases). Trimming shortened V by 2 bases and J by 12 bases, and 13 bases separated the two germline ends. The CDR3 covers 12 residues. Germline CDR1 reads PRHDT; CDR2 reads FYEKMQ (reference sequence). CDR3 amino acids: CASSLSETVTFF. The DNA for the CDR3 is TGTGCCAGCAGCTTATCGGAGACAGTTACTTTCTTT.

CDR3 in amino acids: CASSPYDGSENEKLFF. In DNA form, the CDR3 reads TGTGCCAGCTCACCATACGACGGCAGCGAGAATGAAAAACTGTTTTTT. The chain recombines TRBV18 with TRBJ1-4; D call uncertain. V was clipped by 2 bases and J by 5 bases, with 15 bases between them. This CDR3 is built from 16 residues. Germline CDR1 KGHSH, CDR2 LQKENI.

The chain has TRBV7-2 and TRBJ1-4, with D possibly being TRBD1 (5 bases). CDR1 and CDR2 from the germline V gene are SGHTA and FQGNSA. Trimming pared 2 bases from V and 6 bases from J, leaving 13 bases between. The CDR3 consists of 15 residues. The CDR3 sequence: CASSLSSAGHEKLFF. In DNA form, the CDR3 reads TGTGCCAGCAGCTTATCCTCCGCAGGGCATGAAAAACTGTTTTTT.

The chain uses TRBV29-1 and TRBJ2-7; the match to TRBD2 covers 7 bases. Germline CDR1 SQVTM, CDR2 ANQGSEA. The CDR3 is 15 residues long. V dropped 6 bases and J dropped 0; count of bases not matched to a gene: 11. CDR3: CSVAAVAGTSYEQYF. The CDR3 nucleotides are TGCAGCGTCGCAGCGGTAGCGGGTACCTCCTACGAGCAGTACTTC.

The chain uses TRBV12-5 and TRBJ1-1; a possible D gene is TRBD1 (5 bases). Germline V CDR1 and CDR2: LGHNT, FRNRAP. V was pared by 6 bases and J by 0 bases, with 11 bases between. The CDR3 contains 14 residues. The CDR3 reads CASGDGALNTEAFF. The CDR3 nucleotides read TGTGCTAGTGGGGATGGGGCTTTGAACACTGAAGCTTTCTTT.

DNA of the CDR3: TGTGCCTGGAGCGTCCGAGGAGGGGGGAATCAGCCCCAGCATTTT. This gives the protein CAWSVRGGGNQPQHF. V is TRBV30 and J is TRBJ1-5; maybe TRBD1 (6 bases). Trimming stripped 3 bases from V and 4 bases from J, with 16 bases between. The CDR3 consists of 15 residues. Germline V CDR1 and CDR2: GTSNPN, SVGIG (reference sequence). The full variable domain, completed using reference TRBV30 and TRBJ1-5, is SQTIHQWPATLVQPVGSPLSLECTVEGTSNPNLYWYRQAAGRGLQLLFYSVGIGQISSEVPQNLSASRPQDRQFILSSKKLLLSDSGFYLCAWSVRGGGNQPQHFGDGTRLSIL.

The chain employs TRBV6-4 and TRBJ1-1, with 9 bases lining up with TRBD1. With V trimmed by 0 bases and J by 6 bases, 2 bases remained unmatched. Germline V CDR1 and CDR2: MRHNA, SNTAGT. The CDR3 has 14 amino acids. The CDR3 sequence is CASSDSGQGSEAFF. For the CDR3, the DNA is TGTGCCAGCAGTGACTCCGGACAGGGGTCTGAAGCTTTCTTT.

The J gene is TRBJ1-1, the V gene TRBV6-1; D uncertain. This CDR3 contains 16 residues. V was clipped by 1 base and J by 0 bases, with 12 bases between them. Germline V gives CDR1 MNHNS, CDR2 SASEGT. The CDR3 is CASSEGGTALNTEAFF. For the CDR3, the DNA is TGTGCCAGCAGTGAAGGAGGAACAGCCTTGAACACTGAAGCTTTCTTT.

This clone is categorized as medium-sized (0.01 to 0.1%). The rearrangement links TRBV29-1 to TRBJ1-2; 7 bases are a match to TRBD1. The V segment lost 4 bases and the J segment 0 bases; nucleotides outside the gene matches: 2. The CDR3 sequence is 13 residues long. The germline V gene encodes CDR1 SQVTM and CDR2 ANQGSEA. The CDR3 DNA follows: TGCAGCGTTGCTGGGACAGCTAACTATGGCTACACCTTC. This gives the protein CSVAGTANYGYTF.